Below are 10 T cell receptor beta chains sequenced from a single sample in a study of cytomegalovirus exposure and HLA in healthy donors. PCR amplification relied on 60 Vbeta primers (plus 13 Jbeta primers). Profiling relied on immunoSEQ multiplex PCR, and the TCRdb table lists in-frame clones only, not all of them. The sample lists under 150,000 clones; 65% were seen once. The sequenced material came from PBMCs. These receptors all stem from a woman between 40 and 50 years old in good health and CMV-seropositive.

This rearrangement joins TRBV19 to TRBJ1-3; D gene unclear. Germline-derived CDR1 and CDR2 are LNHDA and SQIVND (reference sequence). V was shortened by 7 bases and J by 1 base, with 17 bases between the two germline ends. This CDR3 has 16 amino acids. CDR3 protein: CASTPRVTLSGNTIYF. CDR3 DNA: TGTGCCAGTACCCCCCGGGTAACTCTGTCTGGAAACACCATATATTTT.

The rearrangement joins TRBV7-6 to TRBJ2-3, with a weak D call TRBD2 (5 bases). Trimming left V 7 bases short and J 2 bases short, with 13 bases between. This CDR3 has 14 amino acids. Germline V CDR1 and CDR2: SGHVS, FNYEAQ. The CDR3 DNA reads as TGTGCCAGCAAGCCCGGGGAGACCACAGATACGCAGTATTTT. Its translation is CASKPGETTDTQYF.

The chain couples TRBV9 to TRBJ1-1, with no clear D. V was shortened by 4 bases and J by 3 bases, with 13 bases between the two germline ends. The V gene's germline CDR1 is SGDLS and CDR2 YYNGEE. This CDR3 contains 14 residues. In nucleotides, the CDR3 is TGTGCCAGCAGCCCCTCCTACCGGGACACTGAAGCTTTCTTT. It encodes CASSPSYRDTEAFF. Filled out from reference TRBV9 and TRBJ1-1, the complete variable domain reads DSGVTQTPKHLITATGQRVTLRCSPRSGDLSVYWYQQSLDQGLQFLIQYYNGEERAKGNILERFSAQQFPDLHSELNLSSLELGDSALYFCASSPSYRDTEAFFGQGTRLTVV.

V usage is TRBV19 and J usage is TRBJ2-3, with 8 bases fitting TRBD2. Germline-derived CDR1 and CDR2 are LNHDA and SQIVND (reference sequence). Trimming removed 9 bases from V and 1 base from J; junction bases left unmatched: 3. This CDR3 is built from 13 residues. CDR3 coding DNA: TGTGCCAGCTTAGCGGGACGCACAGATACGCAGTATTTT. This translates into CASLAGRTDTQYF.

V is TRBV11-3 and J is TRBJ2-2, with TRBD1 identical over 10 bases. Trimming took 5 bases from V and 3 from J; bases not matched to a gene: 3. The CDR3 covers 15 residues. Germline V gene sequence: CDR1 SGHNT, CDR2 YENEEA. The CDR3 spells CASSPGTGDTGELFF. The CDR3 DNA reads TGTGCCAGCAGCCCAGGGACAGGGGACACCGGGGAGCTGTTTTTT.

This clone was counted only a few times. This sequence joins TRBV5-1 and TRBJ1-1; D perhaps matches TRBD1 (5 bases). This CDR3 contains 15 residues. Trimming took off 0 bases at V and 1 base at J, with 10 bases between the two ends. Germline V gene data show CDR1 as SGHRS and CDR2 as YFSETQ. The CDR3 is CASSLEGPWNTEAFF. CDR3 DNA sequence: TGCGCCAGCAGCTTGGAGGGGCCGTGGAACACTGAAGCTTTCTTT.

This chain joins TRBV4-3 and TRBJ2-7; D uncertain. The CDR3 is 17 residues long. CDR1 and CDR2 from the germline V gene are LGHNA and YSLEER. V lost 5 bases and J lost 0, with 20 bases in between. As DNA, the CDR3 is TGCGCCAGCAGCTTCCAACTGACCGTGGAGAGCTCCTACGAGCAGTACTTC. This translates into CASSFQLTVESSYEQYF.

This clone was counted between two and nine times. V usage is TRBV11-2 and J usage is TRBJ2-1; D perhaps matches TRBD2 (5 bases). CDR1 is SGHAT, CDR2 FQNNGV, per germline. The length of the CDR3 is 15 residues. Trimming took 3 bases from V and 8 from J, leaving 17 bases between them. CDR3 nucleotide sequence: TGTGCCAGCAGCTTCTTCAGCGGAATTGGGGATGAGCAGTTCTTC. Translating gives CASSFFSGIGDEQFF. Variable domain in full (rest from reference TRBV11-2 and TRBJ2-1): EAGVAQSPRYKIIEKRQSVAFWCNPISGHATLYWYQQILGQGPKLLIQFQNNGVVDDSQLPKDRFSAERLKGVDSTLKIQPAKLEDSAVYLCASSFFSGIGDEQFFGPGTRLTVL.

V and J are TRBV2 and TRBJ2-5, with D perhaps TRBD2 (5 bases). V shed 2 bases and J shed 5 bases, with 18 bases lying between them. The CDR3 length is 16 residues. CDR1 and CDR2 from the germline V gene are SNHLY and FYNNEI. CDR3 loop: CASSESGSRVRETQYF. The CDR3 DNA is TGTGCCAGCAGTGAATCAGGTTCGCGGGTTCGCGAGACCCAGTACTTC.

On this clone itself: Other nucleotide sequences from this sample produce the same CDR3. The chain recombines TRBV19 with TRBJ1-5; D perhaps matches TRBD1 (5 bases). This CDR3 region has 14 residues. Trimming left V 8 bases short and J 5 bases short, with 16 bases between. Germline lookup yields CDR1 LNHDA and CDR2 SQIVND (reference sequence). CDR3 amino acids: CASHDRDSYQPQHF. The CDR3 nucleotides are TGTGCCAGTCACGACCGAGACAGCTATCAGCCCCAGCATTTT.